The rows below give T cell receptor beta chains drawn from one sample of a study of shared clonotypes between healthy human individuals. Clones were sequenced by immunoSEQ multiplex PCR, and TCRdb holds only the in-frame ones, with some missing. The table has 550,000 to 800,000 clones, 90% seen once; the top ten hold 34%. The sequenced material came from memory CD8+ T cells from PBMCs. The receptors originated from a man between 18 and 29 years old in good health. Some clones in this sample may be carry-over from other donors' samples. Both conserved end residues are part of each CDR3. A D gene is named only where the DNA matches it firmly. Part of the rows lack a size; the others show once, few, many or a class for expanded clones.

v_gene: TRBV15; j_gene: TRBJ1-2; abundance: .; d_gene: .; CDR3aa: CATSDIPSGSYGYTF; CDR3nt: TGTGCCACCAGTGATATCCCATCGGGGTCTTATGGCTACACCTTC
v_gene: TRBV7-9; j_gene: TRBJ2-7; abundance: .; d_gene: .; CDR3aa: CASSLVLGIPSGEQYF; CDR3nt: TGTGCCAGCAGCTTGGTCTTAGGGATACCCTCCGGGGAGCAGTACTTC
v_gene: TRBV5-6; j_gene: TRBJ1-5; abundance: .; d_gene: .; CDR3aa: CASSLWRGNQPQHF; CDR3nt: TGTGCCAGCAGCTTGTGGAGGGGGAATCAGCCCCAGCATTTT
v_gene: TRBV7-3; j_gene: TRBJ2-1; abundance: .; d_gene: TRBD2; CDR3aa: CASSSLAGAYNEQFF; CDR3nt: TGTGCCAGCAGCTCGTTAGCGGGAGCCTACAATGAGCAGTTCTTC
v_gene: TRBV28; j_gene: TRBJ1-1; abundance: few; d_gene: .; CDR3aa: CASRHTGAGWGTEAFF; CDR3nt: TGTGCCAGCCGACACACCGGGGCAGGGTGGGGCACTGAAGCTTTCTTT
v_gene: TRBV9; j_gene: TRBJ2-7; abundance: .; d_gene: .; CDR3aa: CASSVGGTTYEQYF; CDR3nt: TGTGCCAGCAGCGTGGGCGGGACCACCTACGAGCAGTACTTC
v_gene: TRBV27; j_gene: TRBJ1-5; abundance: .; d_gene: .; CDR3aa: CASKSSGPMPNQPQHF; CDR3nt: TGTGCCAGCAAGTCTTCTGGACCAATGCCCAATCAGCCCCAGCATTTT
v_gene: TRBV28; j_gene: TRBJ2-7; abundance: .; d_gene: TRBD2; CDR3aa: CATSGNSYEQYF; CDR3nt: TGTGCCACTAGCGGGAACTCCTACGAGCAGTACTTC
v_gene: TRBV2; j_gene: TRBJ2-3; abundance: .; d_gene: .; CDR3aa: CASQIVLTDTQYF; CDR3nt: TGTGCCAGCCAAATTGTCCTCACAGATACGCAGTATTTT
v_gene: TRBV28; j_gene: TRBJ2-7; abundance: .; d_gene: TRBD2; CDR3aa: CASSFIPGLADHEQYF; CDR3nt: TGTGCCAGCAGTTTTATTCCGGGACTAGCGGATCACGAGCAGTACTTC
v_gene: TRBV7-3; j_gene: TRBJ2-2; abundance: once; d_gene: .; CDR3aa: CASSLLGGPYTGELFF; CDR3nt: TGTGCCAGCAGCTTGCTTGGGGGGCCGTACACCGGGGAGCTGTTTTTT
v_gene: TRBV6-4; j_gene: TRBJ1-5; abundance: once; d_gene: .; CDR3aa: CASTPSGGMEWKSNQPQHF; CDR3nt: TGTGCCAGCACACCCTCGGGGGGGATGGAGTGGAAGAGCAATCAGCCCCAGCATTTT
v_gene: TRBV4-2; j_gene: TRBJ2-7; abundance: .; d_gene: .; CDR3aa: CASSQGASYEQYF; CDR3nt: TGTGCCAGCAGCCAAGGGGCTTCCTACGAGCAGTACTTC
v_gene: TRBV27; j_gene: TRBJ2-7; abundance: .; d_gene: TRBD1; CDR3aa: CASSILSGQAYEQYF; CDR3nt: TGTGCCAGCAGTATTTTGTCGGGACAGGCGTACGAGCAGTACTTC
v_gene: TRBV27; j_gene: TRBJ2-7; abundance: .; d_gene: TRBD2; CDR3aa: CASSDLSGGAYEQYF; CDR3nt: TGTGCCAGCAGCGATCTCAGCGGGGGAGCCTACGAGCAGTACTTC
v_gene: TRBV28; j_gene: TRBJ2-1; abundance: .; d_gene: TRBD2; CDR3aa: CASSIIAGAYNEQFF; CDR3nt: TGTGCCAGCAGTATCATAGCGGGAGCCTACAATGAGCAGTTCTTC
v_gene: TRBV6-1; j_gene: TRBJ2-3; abundance: many; d_gene: TRBD1; CDR3aa: CASSGDSPSDTQYF; CDR3nt: TGTGCCAGCAGTGGGGACAGCCCCTCAGATACGCAGTATTTT
v_gene: TRBV2; j_gene: TRBJ2-7; abundance: .; d_gene: .; CDR3aa: CASATYEQYF; CDR3nt: TGTGCCAGCGCGACCTACGAGCAGTACTTC
v_gene: TRBV7-9; j_gene: TRBJ2-3; abundance: .; d_gene: .; CDR3aa: CASSFADTSDTQYF; CDR3nt: TGTGCCAGCAGCTTTGCGGACACCTCAGATACGCAGTATTTT
v_gene: TRBV19; j_gene: TRBJ2-5; abundance: .; d_gene: .; CDR3aa: CASSPWTEGKETQYF; CDR3nt: TGTGCCAGTTCTCCCTGGACAGAGGGCAAAGAGACCCAGTACTTC
v_gene: TRBV7-9; j_gene: TRBJ1-5; abundance: .; d_gene: .; CDR3aa: CASSPGTPNQPQHF; CDR3nt: TGTGCCAGCAGCCCCGGGACACCGAATCAGCCCCAGCATTTT
v_gene: TRBV7-2; j_gene: TRBJ2-3; abundance: .; d_gene: TRBD2; CDR3aa: CASSFRTSGRLGDTQYF; CDR3nt: TGTGCCAGCAGCTTTAGGACTAGCGGGAGGTTGGGAGATACGCAGTATTTT
v_gene: TRBV27; j_gene: TRBJ2-1; abundance: .; d_gene: .; CDR3aa: CASSLVGEQFF; CDR3nt: TGTGCCAGCAGTTTAGTAGGGGAGCAGTTCTTC
v_gene: TRBV9; j_gene: TRBJ2-6; abundance: once; d_gene: .; CDR3aa: CASSQGTGANVLTF; CDR3nt: TGTGCCAGCTCACAGGGAACTGGGGCCAACGTCCTGACTTTC
v_gene: TRBV4-3; j_gene: TRBJ2-7; abundance: .; d_gene: .; CDR3aa: CASSQERSPYEQYF; CDR3nt: TGCGCCAGCAGCCAGGAACGCTCCCCCTACGAGCAGTACTTC
v_gene: TRBV7-6; j_gene: TRBJ2-6; abundance: .; d_gene: .; CDR3aa: CASSPSVRSGANVLTF; CDR3nt: TGTGCCAGCAGCCCTAGCGTGAGATCTGGGGCCAACGTCCTGACTTTC
v_gene: TRBV9; j_gene: TRBJ2-7; abundance: .; d_gene: TRBD1; CDR3aa: CASSEGQETYEQYF; CDR3nt: TGTGCCAGCAGCGAGGGACAGGAAACCTACGAGCAGTACTTC
v_gene: TRBV11-2; j_gene: TRBJ2-5; abundance: .; d_gene: .; CDR3aa: CASSLAGRQETQYF; CDR3nt: TGTGCCAGCAGCTTAGCTGGCAGGCAAGAGACCCAGTACTTC
v_gene: TRBV27; j_gene: TRBJ1-2; abundance: .; d_gene: .; CDR3aa: CASSLSGGTESFNYGYTF; CDR3nt: TGTGCCAGCAGTTTATCAGGGGGGACCGAATCCTTTAACTATGGCTACACCTTC
v_gene: TRBV25-1; j_gene: TRBJ2-3; abundance: .; d_gene: TRBD1; CDR3aa: CASRGQGKVTDTQYF; CDR3nt: TGTGCCAGCAGAGGACAGGGTAAAGTAACAGATACGCAGTATTTT